This T cell receptor beta chain was observed in a study of cytomegalovirus exposure and HLA in healthy donors. Study outcomes and limitations: TCR beta chains associated with HLA were, in a later analysis, more clonally expanded than equally common others. CMV antigen specificity was confirmed in vitro for a few CMV-associated chains. For most TCR sequences rarity was the rule, although some public TCRs occurred in many donors.

Comments on this clone: What it binds is unknown.

This PCR relied on a set of 60 Vbeta primers and 13 Jbeta primers. The assay was immunoSEQ multiplex PCR, and TCRdb's table has in-frame clones only and misses some. The table records under 150,000 clones, approximately 80% of them present only once. This TCR came from a man aged 45-65 years in good health and CMV-seronegative. The sample comprised PBMCs.

The DNA for the CDR3 is TGTGCCAGCAGCTTGGAATATTTCCGGGACTCTGGAAACACCATATATTTT. This sequence encodes CASSLEYFRDSGNTIYF. The J gene is TRBJ1-3, the V gene TRBV5-6; no definite D call. Trimming shortened V by 0 bases and J by 0 bases, and 13 bases separated the two germline ends. Germline V gene data show CDR1 as SGHDT and CDR2 as YYEEEE. This CDR3 is built from 17 residues.